The present T cell receptor (beta chain) was sequenced within a study of T cells in Graves' hyperthyroidism and ophthalmopathy. Findings of the study overall: The model's output predicted ophthalmopathy at a median of 6.5 months prior to onset.

Exclusion of a patient resulted from uncontrolled infection, other autoimmune disease, pregnancy or lactation. Before ophthalmopathy appeared, progressors gave blood at initial hyperthyroidism diagnosis. Fresh 10 ml peripheral blood yielded PBMCs. This clonotype occurred many times. The antigen is unknown. The TCR beta CDR3 regions underwent amplification using RNA transcripts as the source. TCR CDR3 regions were first amplified by RT-PCR with HTBI primers. TCRdb redid the calling of the multiplex PCR reads with MiXCR, one entry per CDR3 protein. The data contain 350,000 to 450,000 distinct CDR3 sequences, approximately 18% of them singletons. Per germline, CDR1 SEHNR and CDR2 FQNEAQ (reference sequence). The V and J ends lost 1 base and 3 bases, in that order; junction bases with no gene match: 6. There are 16 residues in the CDR3.

This TCR was recovered from a woman in her 30s with Graves' hyperthyroidism that later progressed to Graves' ophthalmopathy. Sequencing used blood. J is TRBJ1-1 and V is TRBV7-9, with 9 bases lining up with TRBD1. The CDR3 sequence: CASSLGQGVIDTEAFF. The DNA of the CDR3 is TGTGCCAGCAGCTTAGGACAGGGGGTGATAGACACTGAAGCTTTCTTT.